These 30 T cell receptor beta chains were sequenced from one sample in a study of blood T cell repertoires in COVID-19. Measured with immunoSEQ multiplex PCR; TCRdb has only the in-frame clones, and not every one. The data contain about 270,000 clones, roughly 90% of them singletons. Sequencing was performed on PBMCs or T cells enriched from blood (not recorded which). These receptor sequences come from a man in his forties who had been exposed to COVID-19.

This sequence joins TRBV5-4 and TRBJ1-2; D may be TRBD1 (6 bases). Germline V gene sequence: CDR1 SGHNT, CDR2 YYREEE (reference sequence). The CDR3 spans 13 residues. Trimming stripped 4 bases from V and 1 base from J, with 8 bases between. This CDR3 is CASSKDSNYGYTF. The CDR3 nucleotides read TGTGCCAGCAGCAAGGACAGTAACTATGGCTACACCTTC.

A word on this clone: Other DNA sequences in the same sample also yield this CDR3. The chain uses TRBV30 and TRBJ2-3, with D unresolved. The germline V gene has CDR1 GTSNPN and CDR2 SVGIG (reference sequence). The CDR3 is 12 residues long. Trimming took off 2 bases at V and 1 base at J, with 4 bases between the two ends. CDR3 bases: TGTGCCTGGAGTCGAGGCACAGATACGCAGTATTTT. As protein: CAWSRGTDTQYF. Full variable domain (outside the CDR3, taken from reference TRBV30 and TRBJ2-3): SQTIHQWPATLVQPVGSPLSLECTVEGTSNPNLYWYRQAAGRGLQLLFYSVGIGQISSEVPQNLSASRPQDRQFILSSKKLLLSDSGFYLCAWSRGTDTQYFGPGTRLTVL.

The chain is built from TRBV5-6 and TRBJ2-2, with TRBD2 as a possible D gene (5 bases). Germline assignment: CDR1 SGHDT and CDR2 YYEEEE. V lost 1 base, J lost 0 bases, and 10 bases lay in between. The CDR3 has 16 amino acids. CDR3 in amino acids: CASSLSLGTNTGELFF. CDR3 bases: TGTGCCAGCAGCTTGTCGCTCGGGACGAACACCGGGGAGCTGTTTTTT.

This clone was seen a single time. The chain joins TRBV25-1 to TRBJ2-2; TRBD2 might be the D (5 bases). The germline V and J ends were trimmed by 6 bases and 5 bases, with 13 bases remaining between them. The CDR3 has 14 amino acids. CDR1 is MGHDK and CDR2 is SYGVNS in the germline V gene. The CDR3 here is CASRAQRLTGELFF. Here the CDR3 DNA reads TGTGCCAGCAGGGCTCAGCGGCTAACCGGGGAGCTGTTTTTT.

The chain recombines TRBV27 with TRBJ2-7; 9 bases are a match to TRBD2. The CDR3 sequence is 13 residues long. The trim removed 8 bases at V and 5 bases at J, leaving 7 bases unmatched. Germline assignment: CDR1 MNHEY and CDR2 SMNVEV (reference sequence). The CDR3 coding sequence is TGTGCCAGCTCTCCGTGGACTAGCGACGAGCAGTACTTC. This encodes CASSPWTSDEQYF.

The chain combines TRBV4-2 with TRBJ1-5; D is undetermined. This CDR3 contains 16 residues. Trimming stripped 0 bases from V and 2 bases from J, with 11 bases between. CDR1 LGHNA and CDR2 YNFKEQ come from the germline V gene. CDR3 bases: TGTGCCAGCAGCCAAGATTGGGCCGGGGGCAATCAGCCCCAGCATTTT. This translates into CASSQDWAGGNQPQHF.

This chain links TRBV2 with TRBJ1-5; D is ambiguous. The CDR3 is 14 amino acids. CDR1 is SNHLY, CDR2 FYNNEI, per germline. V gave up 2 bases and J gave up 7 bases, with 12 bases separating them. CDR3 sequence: CASSESEGWQPQHF. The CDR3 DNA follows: TGTGCCAGCAGTGAATCGGAGGGATGGCAGCCCCAGCATTTT. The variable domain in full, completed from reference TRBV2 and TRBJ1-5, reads EPEVTQTPSHQVTQMGQEVILRCVPISNHLYFYWYRQILGQKVEFLVSFYNNEISEKSEIFDDQFSVERPDGSNFTLKIRSTKLEDSAMYFCASSESEGWQPQHFGDGTRLSIL.

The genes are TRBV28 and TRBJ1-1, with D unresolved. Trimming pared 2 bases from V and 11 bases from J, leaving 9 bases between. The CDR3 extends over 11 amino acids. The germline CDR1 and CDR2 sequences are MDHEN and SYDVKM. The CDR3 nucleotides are TGTGCCAGCAGTTTAATTAATGTGGCTTTCTTT. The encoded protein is CASSLINVAFF.

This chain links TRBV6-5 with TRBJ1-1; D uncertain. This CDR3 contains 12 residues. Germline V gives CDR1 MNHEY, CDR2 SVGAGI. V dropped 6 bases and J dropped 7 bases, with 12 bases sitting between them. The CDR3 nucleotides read TGTGCCAGCAGAGGGAGTTTGGGTGAAGCTTTCTTT. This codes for CASRGSLGEAFF.

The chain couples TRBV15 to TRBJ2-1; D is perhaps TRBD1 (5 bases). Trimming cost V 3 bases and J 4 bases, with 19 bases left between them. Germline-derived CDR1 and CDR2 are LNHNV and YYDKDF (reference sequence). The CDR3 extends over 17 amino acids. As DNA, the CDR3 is TGTGCCACCAGCAGTGACGAGGCTCGTAGGGGATACAATGAGCAGTTCTTC. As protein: CATSSDEARRGYNEQFF.

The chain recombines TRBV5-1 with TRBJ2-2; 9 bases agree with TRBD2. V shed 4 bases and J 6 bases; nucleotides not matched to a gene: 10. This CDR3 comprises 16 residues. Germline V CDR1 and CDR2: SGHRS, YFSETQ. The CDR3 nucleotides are TGCGCCAGCAGCCTAGATAGCGGGAGTTTAGCCGGGGAGCTGTTTTTT. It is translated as CASSLDSGSLAGELFF.

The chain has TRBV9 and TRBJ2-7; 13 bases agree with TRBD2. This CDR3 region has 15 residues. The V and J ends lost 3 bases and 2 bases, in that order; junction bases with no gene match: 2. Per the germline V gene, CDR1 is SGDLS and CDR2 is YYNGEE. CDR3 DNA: TGTGCCAGCAGCGCCGGGACTAGCGGGGCCTACGAGCAGTACTTC. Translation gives CASSAGTSGAYEQYF.

The CDR3 protein is CASSHEGQGAHGYTF. The DNA of the CDR3 is TGTGCCAGCAGCCATGAGGGACAGGGGGCACATGGCTACACCTTC. V is TRBV27 and J is TRBJ1-2; 12 nucleotides agree with TRBD1. Per the germline V gene, CDR1 is MNHEY and CDR2 is SMNVEV (reference sequence). CDR3 size: 15 residues. V shed 6 bases and J 6 bases; nucleotides not matched to a gene: 8.

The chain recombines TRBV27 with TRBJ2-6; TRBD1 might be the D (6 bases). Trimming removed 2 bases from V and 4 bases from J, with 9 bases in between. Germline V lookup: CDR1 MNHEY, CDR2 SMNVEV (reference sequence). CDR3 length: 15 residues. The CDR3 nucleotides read TGTGCCAGCAGTTTACAGGGGTCAGGGGCCAACGTCCTGACTTTC. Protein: CASSLQGSGANVLTF.

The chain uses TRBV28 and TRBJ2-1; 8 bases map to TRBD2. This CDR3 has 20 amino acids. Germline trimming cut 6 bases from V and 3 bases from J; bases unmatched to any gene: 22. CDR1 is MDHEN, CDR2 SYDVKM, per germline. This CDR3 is CASSGSTGTRGQYIYNEQFF. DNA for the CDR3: TGTGCCAGCAGCGGGTCGACCGGGACTAGGGGACAATACATCTACAATGAGCAGTTCTTC.

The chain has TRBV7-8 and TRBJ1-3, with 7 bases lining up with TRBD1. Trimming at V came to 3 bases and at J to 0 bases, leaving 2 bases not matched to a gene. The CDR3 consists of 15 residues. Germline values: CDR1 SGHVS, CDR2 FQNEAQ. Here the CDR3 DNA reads TGTGCCAGCAGCTTGGACAGGTTCTCTGGAAACACCATATATTTT. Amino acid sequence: CASSLDRFSGNTIYF.

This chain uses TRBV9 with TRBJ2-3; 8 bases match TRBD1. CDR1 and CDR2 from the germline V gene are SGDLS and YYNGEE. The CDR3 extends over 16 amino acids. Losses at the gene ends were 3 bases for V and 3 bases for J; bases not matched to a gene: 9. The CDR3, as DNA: TGTGCCAGCAGCGGCGGACAGGGCCTAGGAACAGATACGCAGTATTTT. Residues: CASSGGQGLGTDTQYF.

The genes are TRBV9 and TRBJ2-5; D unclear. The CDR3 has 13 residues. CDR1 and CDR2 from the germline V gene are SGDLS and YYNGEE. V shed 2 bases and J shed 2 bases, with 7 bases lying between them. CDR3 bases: TGTGCCAGCAGCGTTTTAGAGCAAGAGACCCAGTACTTC. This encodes CASSVLEQETQYF.

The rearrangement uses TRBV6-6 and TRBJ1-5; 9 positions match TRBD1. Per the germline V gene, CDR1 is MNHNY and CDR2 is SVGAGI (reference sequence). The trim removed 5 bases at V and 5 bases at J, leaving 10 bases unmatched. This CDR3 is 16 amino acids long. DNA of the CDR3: TGTGCCAGCAGTCCGGCAGCGACAGGGGGGGATCAGCCCCAGCATTTT. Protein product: CASSPAATGGDQPQHF.

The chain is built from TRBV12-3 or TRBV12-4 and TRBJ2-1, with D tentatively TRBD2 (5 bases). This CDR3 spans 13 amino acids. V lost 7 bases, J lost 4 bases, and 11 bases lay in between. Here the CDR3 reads CASTGLAYNEQFF. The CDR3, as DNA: TGTGCCAGCACCGGGCTAGCATACAATGAGCAGTTCTTC.

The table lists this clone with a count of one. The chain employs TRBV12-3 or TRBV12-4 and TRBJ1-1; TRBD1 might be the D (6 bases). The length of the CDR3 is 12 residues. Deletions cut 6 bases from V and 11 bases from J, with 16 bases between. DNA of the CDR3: TGTGCCAGCAGCCAAATTACAGGGCGGGCTTTCTTT. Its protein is CASSQITGRAFF.

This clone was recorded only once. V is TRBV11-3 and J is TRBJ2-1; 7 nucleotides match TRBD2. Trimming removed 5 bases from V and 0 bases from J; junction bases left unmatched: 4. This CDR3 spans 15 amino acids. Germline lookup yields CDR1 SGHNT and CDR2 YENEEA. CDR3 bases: TGTGCCAGCAGCCTTGGACTAGTCTCCTACAATGAGCAGTTCTTC. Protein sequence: CASSLGLVSYNEQFF.

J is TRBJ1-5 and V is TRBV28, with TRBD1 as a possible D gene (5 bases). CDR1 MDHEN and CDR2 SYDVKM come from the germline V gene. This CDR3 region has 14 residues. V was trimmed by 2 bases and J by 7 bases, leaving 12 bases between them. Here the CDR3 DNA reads TGTGCCAGCAGTTTAAGGAGGGGTCGCCAGCCCCAGCATTTT. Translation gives CASSLRRGRQPQHF.

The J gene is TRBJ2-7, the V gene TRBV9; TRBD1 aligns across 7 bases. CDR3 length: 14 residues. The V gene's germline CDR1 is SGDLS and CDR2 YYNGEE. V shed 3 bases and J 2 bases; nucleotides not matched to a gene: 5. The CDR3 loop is CASSAPQGPYEQYF. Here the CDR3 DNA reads TGTGCCAGCAGCGCGCCACAGGGGCCCTACGAGCAGTACTTC.

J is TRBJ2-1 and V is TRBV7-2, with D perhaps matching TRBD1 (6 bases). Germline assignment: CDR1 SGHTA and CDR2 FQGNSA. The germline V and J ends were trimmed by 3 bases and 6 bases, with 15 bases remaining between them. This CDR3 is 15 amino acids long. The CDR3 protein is CASSLTGTHFNEQFF. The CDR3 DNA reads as TGTGCCAGCAGCTTGACCGGGACACACTTCAATGAGCAGTTCTTC.

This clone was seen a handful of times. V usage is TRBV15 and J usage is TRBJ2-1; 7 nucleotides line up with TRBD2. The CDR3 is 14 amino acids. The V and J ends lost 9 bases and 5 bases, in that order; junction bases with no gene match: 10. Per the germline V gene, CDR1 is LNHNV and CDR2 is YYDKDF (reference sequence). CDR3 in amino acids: CATLGGIADNEQFF. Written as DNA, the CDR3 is TGTGCCACTTTGGGGGGGATAGCGGACAATGAGCAGTTCTTC.

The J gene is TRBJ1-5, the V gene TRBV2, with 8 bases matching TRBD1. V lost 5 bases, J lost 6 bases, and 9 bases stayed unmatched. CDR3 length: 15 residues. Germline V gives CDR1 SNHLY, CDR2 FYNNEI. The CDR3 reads CASSTSGGKGQPQHF. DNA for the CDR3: TGTGCCAGCAGTACCTCAGGGGGCAAGGGTCAGCCCCAGCATTTT. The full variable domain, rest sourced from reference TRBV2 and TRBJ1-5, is EPEVTQTPSHQVTQMGQEVILRCVPISNHLYFYWYRQILGQKVEFLVSFYNNEISEKSEIFDDQFSVERPDGSNFTLKIRSTKLEDSAMYFCASSTSGGKGQPQHFGDGTRLSIL.

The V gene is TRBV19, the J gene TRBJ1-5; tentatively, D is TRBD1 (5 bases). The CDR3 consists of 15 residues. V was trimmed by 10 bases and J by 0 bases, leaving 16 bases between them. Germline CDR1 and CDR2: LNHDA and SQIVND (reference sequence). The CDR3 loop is CATTLGHYSNQPQHF. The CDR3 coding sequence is TGTGCCACAACCCTTGGACATTATAGCAATCAGCCCCAGCATTTT. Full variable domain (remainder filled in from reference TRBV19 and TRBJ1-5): DGGITQSPKYLFRKEGQNVTLSCEQNLNHDAMYWYRQDPGQGLRLIYYSQIVNDFQKGDIAEGYSVSREKKESFPLTVTSAQKNPTAFYLCATTLGHYSNQPQHFGDGTRLSIL.

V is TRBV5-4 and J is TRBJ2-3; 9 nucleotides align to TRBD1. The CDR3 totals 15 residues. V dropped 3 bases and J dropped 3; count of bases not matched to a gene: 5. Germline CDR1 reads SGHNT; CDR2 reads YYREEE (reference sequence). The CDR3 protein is CASSSDRGLTDTQYF. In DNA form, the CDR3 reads TGTGCCAGCAGCTCGGACAGGGGCTTAACAGATACGCAGTATTTT.

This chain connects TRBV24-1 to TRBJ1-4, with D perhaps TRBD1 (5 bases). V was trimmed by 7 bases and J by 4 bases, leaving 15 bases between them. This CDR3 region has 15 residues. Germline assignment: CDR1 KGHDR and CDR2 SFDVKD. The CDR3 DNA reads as TGTGCCACCAGACCACTGGAGGGGATTAATGAAAAACTGTTTTTT. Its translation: CATRPLEGINEKLFF.